The present T cell receptor (beta chain) was sequenced within a study of blood T cell repertoires in COVID-19. Study context: In each case, the material was cDNA or gDNA derived from T cells, B-cell-depleted T cells, or PBMCs.

In the original processing: Reference gene primer amplification yielded estimated nucleated cell counts. Libraries were prepared by immunoSEQ multiplex PCR; TCRdb keeps only in-frame clonotypes and omits some of them. The V and J calls and clone size were taken over from that table, and D and trimming were inferred from the DNA. The sample yields 230,000 or so clones, about 85% seen once. Germline V gene sequence: CDR1 SNHLY, CDR2 FYNNEI. The CDR3 is made up of 16 amino acids. V shed 3 bases and J 2 bases; nucleotides not matched to a gene: 8. This clone was detected only once. Cohort allocation depended upon clinical history that participants reported. Among Cohort 3 donors, those recovered had two negative PCRs, clearance, or symptom resolution.

The sample taken for sequencing was PBMCs or T cells enriched from blood (not recorded which). V and J are TRBV2 and TRBJ2-3; 7 bases line up with TRBD2. This clonotype was obtained from a woman aged 25 to 39 who had recovered from COVID-19. For the CDR3, the DNA is TGTGCCAGCAGTGATGTAGGCGGGGGACTCACAGATACGCAGTATTTT. It is translated as CASSDVGGGLTDTQYF.